This TCR beta chain was identified in a study of patients and donors after allogeneic stem cell transplantation. V lost 6 bases to trimming and J lost 0 bases, with 9 bases between them. CDR3 length: 14 residues. CDR1 is SGHRS and CDR2 is YFSETQ in the germline V gene. From the RT-PCR reads, TCRdb called clonotypes with MiXCR, one entry per CDR3 protein. This table holds some 880,000 distinct CDR3 sequences, over 15% found once. V gene TRBV5-1 combines with J gene TRBJ2-2; D may be TRBD2 (5 bases). Sequenced material: blood, either unsorted or a sorted T cell fraction (not recorded which). The receptor comes from a human donor who was either an allogeneic HSCT recipient or a stem cell or donor lymphocyte infusion donor (not recorded which). It is not recorded whose cells these are; they may come from a transplant donor. The DNA of the CDR3 is TGCGCCAGCAAGACGGAGGCGAACACCGGGGAGCTGTTTTTT. Translating gives CASKTEANTGELFF.